This TCR beta chain was identified during a study of blood T cell repertoires in COVID-19. Participants had their cohort set by participant-reported clinical history. Original analysis: Using reference gene primer amplification, nucleated cell counts were estimated. Clones were sequenced by immunoSEQ multiplex PCR, and TCRdb holds only the in-frame ones, with some missing. The V and J calls and clone size come from that table; D and trimming were worked out from the DNA. This sample yields about 270,000 clones, of which more than 85% are seen a single time; less than 3.5% belongs to the top ten. V was cut by 4 bases and J by 3 bases, with 17 bases left in between. Germline CDR1 SGDLS, CDR2 YYNGEE. The CDR3 spans 15 residues.

The sequence derives from a man in his forties or fifties who had been exposed to COVID-19. Sequenced sample: PBMCs or T cells enriched from blood (not recorded which). The chain joins TRBV9 to TRBJ2-7, with D unclear. CDR3 region: CASSSDPNRGYEQYF. The CDR3 coding sequence is TGTGCCAGCAGCTCCGACCCTAATAGAGGCTACGAGCAGTACTTC.